The entry below describes one T cell receptor (beta chain). The treatment is: randomized to nivolumab then ipilimumab (arm A) or the reverse (arm B). The data belong to a study of sequential checkpoint blockade in melanoma. Across the whole study: First-line arms were nivolumab then ipilimumab, or the reverse, randomized 1:1. 75 to 95 pretreatment tumor DNA samples were TCRβ immunosequenced.

The table came from immunoSEQ multiplex PCR; TCRdb's copy has only in-frame clones and leaves some out. The table shows approximately 11,000 clones, with about 29% occurring only once. CDR3 length: 12 amino acids. CDR1 is LGHNT and CDR2 is FRNRAP in the germline V gene. This chain connects TRBV12-5 to TRBJ1-2, with TRBD1 as a possible D gene (6 bases). The TCR originated in a human donor with melanoma. The sequences come from tumor tissue (inferred from file names), collected from a patient given nivolumab and ipilimumab in sequence. The chain's CDR3 is CASKAGAYGYTF. The DNA of the CDR3 is TGTGCCAGCAAGGCAGGGGCCTATGGCTACACCTTC.